The subject of this entry is one T cell receptor (beta chain). This entry is derived from a study of blood T cell repertoires in COVID-19. At the level of the study: Samples taken during acute and convalescent COVID-19 were collected in the United States, Italy and Spain. The cDNA or gDNA used as material had been derived from T cells, B-cell-depleted T cells, or PBMCs.

Authors' methods: Estimated nucleated cell counts came from reference gene primer amplification. Profiling relied on immunoSEQ multiplex PCR, and the TCRdb table lists in-frame clones only, not all of them. V, J and clone size are taken as reported in that table, and D and trimming were inferred from the DNA itself. The repertoire holds about 220,000 clones, with around four fifths as singletons. V was trimmed by 3 bases and J by 4 bases, leaving 4 bases between them. Germline V gene data show CDR1 as MNHNS and CDR2 as SASEGT. CDR3 length equals 13 residues. The clonotype comes from a woman aged 60 to 75 who had recovered from COVID-19. This chain connects TRBV6-1 to TRBJ1-6; D is uncertain. Source material: peripheral blood. The CDR3 here is CASSDEYNSPLHF. Here the CDR3 DNA reads TGTGCCAGCAGTGATGAGTATAATTCACCCCTCCACTTT.